These T cell receptor beta chains were read from a single sample in a study of cytomegalovirus exposure and HLA in healthy donors. Data came from immunoSEQ multiplex PCR; TCRdb stores just in-frame clones and leaves some out. The table has some 99,000 clones, approximately 71% seen once. Sequencing input: PBMCs. Source of these receptors: a female donor in good health and CMV-seronegative. Both conserved end residues are part of each CDR3. D genes are given only for firm matches. Clone size is stated in some rows and not others, as once, few, many or a class when expanded.

abundance	v_gene	d_gene	j_gene	CDR3nt	CDR3aa
NA	TRBV7-2	TRBD1	TRBJ1-5	TGTGCCAGCAGCTCCACAGGGGTCAATCAGCCCCAGCATTTT	CASSSTGVNQPQHF
NA	TRBV28	NA	TRBJ1-5	TGTGCCAGCAGTACCTACAGGGTTGTTAGGAGCAATCAGCCCCAGCATTTT	CASSTYRVVRSNQPQHF
NA	TRBV27	NA	TRBJ2-1	TGTGCCAGCAGTCAGAACGAGTACCTAGACGGGGCCTACAATGAGCAGTTCTTC	CASSQNEYLDGAYNEQFF
NA	TRBV29-1	TRBD1	TRBJ1-2	TGCAGCGTTTGGCAGGGGGTAAAGGGGGACTATGGCTACACCTTC	CSVWQGVKGDYGYTF
NA	TRBV6-5	TRBD2	TRBJ2-1	TGTGCCAGCAGTTACGCCGGACTAGCGGCAAACAATGAGCAGTTCTTC	CASSYAGLAANNEQFF
few	TRBV19	TRBD1	TRBJ2-7	TGTGCCAGTAGCGACAGGGCACAGTCCTACGAGCAGTACTTC	CASSDRAQSYEQYF
few	TRBV5-1	NA	TRBJ2-2	TGCGCCAGCAGCTTGGGTATAGGGACAAACACCGGGGAGCTGTTTTTT	CASSLGIGTNTGELFF
NA	TRBV11-3	TRBD1	TRBJ2-7	TGTGCCAGCAGCTTGGGGACAGGCTTCGAGCAGTACTTC	CASSLGTGFEQYF
NA	TRBV9	TRBD1	TRBJ1-1	TGTGCCAGCAGCGGGGACAGGCTCACTGAAGCTTTCTTT	CASSGDRLTEAFF
NA	TRBV7-9	NA	TRBJ2-1	TGTGCCAGCAGCCGAGCTACGTCCTACAATGAGCAGTTCTTC	CASSRATSYNEQFF
NA	TRBV12-5	TRBD1	TRBJ2-5	TGTGCTAGTGGTTCAGGGGGCAAGGGGGAGGAGACCCAGTACTTC	CASGSGGKGEETQYF
NA	TRBV4-2	NA	TRBJ1-2	TGTGCCAGCAGCCAAGATCAGGGAGGCTTGGATGGCTACACCTTC	CASSQDQGGLDGYTF
NA	TRBV6-1	NA	TRBJ1-3	TGTGCCAGCAGGCGCAACTCTGGAAACACCATATATTTT	CASRRNSGNTIYF
NA	TRBV5-1	TRBD2	TRBJ2-5	TGCGCCAGCAGCTTGGGATCTCTAGCGGGAGGGAGAGGGGAGACCCAGTACTTC	CASSLGSLAGGRGETQYF
NA	TRBV6-5	NA	TRBJ1-1	TGTGCCAGCAGTCCTATCTATGCGGGGAACACTGAAGCTTTCTTT	CASSPIYAGNTEAFF
NA	TRBV5-4	NA	TRBJ2-7	TGTGCCAGCAGCTTTGAAGGTCCTTCAGGTTTCTCCTTC	CASSFEGPSGFSF
NA	TRBV4-2	NA	TRBJ2-1	TGTGCCAGCAGCCAATTCCCCCGCTCCTACAATGAGCAGTTCTTC	CASSQFPRSYNEQFF
NA	TRBV27	NA	TRBJ2-7	TGTGCCAGCAGTTTCAGGACTCTTGGAGAGCAGTACTTC	CASSFRTLGEQYF
NA	TRBV5-5	TRBD2	TRBJ2-5	TGTGCCAGCAGCGCCGCGGGGGTCGAGGGGGAGACCCAGTACTTC	CASSAAGVEGETQYF
NA	TRBV5-6	TRBD1	TRBJ1-2	TGTGCCAGCAGCCTGGGACAGGGGGCCGGCGGCTACACCTTC	CASSLGQGAGGYTF
NA	TRBV10-3	TRBD1	TRBJ2-3	TGTGCCATAGGACAGGGGGTCACAGATACGCAGTATTTT	CAIGQGVTDTQYF
NA	TRBV27	NA	TRBJ2-5	TGTGCCAGCAGCCCCCGCGGTGAGCATTTTAAAGAGACCCAGTACTTC	CASSPRGEHFKETQYF
NA	TRBV6-4	NA	TRBJ1-5	TGTGCCAGCAGTACCGCAGGGGTTAGCAATCAGCCCCAGCATTTT	CASSTAGVSNQPQHF
NA	TRBV18	TRBD1	TRBJ1-2	TGTGCCAGCTCGTCCGGGACAGGTATTGGCTATGGCTACACCTTC	CASSSGTGIGYGYTF
NA	TRBV6-5	NA	TRBJ2-7	TGTGCCAGCGGTCACGGGTTCGACGAGCAGTACTTC	CASGHGFDEQYF
NA	TRBV2	NA	TRBJ1-1	TGTGCCAGCAGTGTGAAGGGGCGGACTGAAGCTTTCTTT	CASSVKGRTEAFF
NA	TRBV4-3	TRBD1	TRBJ1-2	TGCGCCAGCAGCCAAGATTGGACAGGGGGGACTGGCTACACCTTC	CASSQDWTGGTGYTF
NA	TRBV10-1	NA	TRBJ1-6	TGCGCCAGCCACCTAGACGCGGGGGACGCGTTAGCGAATTCACCCCTCCACTTT	CASHLDAGDALANSPLHF
NA	TRBV19	TRBD2	TRBJ2-1	TGTGCCAGTAGTGCAAGCGGGGGCGCATACAATGAGCAGTTCTTC	CASSASGGAYNEQFF
NA	TRBV9	TRBD1	TRBJ2-1	TGTGCCAGCAGCTCAAGACAGGGTTCCAATGAGCAGTTCTTC	CASSSRQGSNEQFF
NA	TRBV14	NA	TRBJ2-7	TGTGCCAGCAGCCGTACCCCTTCCGGCTACGAGCAGTACTTC	CASSRTPSGYEQYF
once	TRBV7-7	NA	TRBJ2-7	TGTGCTAGCAGCTTAACGATTTCAGGGGTGTACGAGCAGTACTTC	CASSLTISGVYEQYF
NA	TRBV5-4	NA	TRBJ2-5	TGTGCCAGCAGCTTCCTAAGACAGCCTCAAGAGACCCAGTACTTC	CASSFLRQPQETQYF
NA	TRBV27	NA	TRBJ2-7	TGTGCCAGCAGTGGGCCTGGAGAGCAGTACTTC	CASSGPGEQYF
few	TRBV7-9	NA	TRBJ2-1	TGTGCCAGCAGCCCACAGCCCCTGCGTCCCTCCTACAATGAGCAGTTCTTC	CASSPQPLRPSYNEQFF
few	TRBV6-6	NA	TRBJ1-1	TGTGCCAGCAGTGACCAGGGGCCCTTGGGGACTGAAGCTTTCTTT	CASSDQGPLGTEAFF
NA	TRBV7-3	TRBD2	TRBJ2-1	TGTGCCAGCAGCCCCCAAGTTAGCGGGGTCACTGAGCAGTTCTTC	CASSPQVSGVTEQFF
NA	TRBV28	NA	TRBJ2-3	TGTGCCAGCAGTTTACGGACAGCCGGCACAGATACGCAGTATTTT	CASSLRTAGTDTQYF
NA	TRBV9	TRBD1	TRBJ1-2	TGTGCCAGCAGCGCAGTAGGGGGCGGAAACTATGGCTACACCTTC	CASSAVGGGNYGYTF
once	TRBV6-5	NA	TRBJ2-7	TGTGCCAGTACCGGCGGACTGGCGTACGAGCAGTACTTC	CASTGGLAYEQYF
NA	TRBV18	NA	TRBJ2-7	TGTGCCAGCTCGCCCGGGACTGTCGAGCAGTACTTC	CASSPGTVEQYF
NA	TRBV18	NA	TRBJ2-5	TGTGCCAGCTCACTGGGTGCTAGCGCGCAAGAGACCCAGTACTTC	CASSLGASAQETQYF
NA	TRBV25-1	NA	TRBJ1-2	TGTGCCAGCAGTGAAGGGGGGGTATTGGGTGGCTACACCTTC	CASSEGGVLGGYTF
few	TRBV7-9	NA	TRBJ2-5	TGTGCCAGCAGCCCCAGCGCAGTATTTACCAAGACCCAGTACTTC	CASSPSAVFTKTQYF
NA	TRBV27	TRBD1	TRBJ1-5	TGTGCCAGCAGAATGGGACAGAGAAATCAGCCCCAGCATTTT	CASRMGQRNQPQHF
NA	TRBV7-6	NA	TRBJ2-1	TGTGCCAGCAGCTCCAGTCTAGATGAGCAGTTCTTC	CASSSSLDEQFF
once	TRBV19	NA	TRBJ1-1	TGTGCCAGTAGCGTGGGGGGAAACACTGAAGCTTTCTTT	CASSVGGNTEAFF
NA	TRBV6-1	TRBD1	TRBJ1-2	TGTGCCAGCAGTCCAAAACGGACAGGGGGAGATGGCTACACCTTC	CASSPKRTGGDGYTF
NA	TRBV7-9	TRBD2	TRBJ2-5	TGTGCCAGCAGCTTGGTAGGACTAGCGGGAGTAGAGACCCAGTACTTC	CASSLVGLAGVETQYF
NA	TRBV6-1	TRBD1	TRBJ1-5	TGTGCCAGCAGCCTGACAGGGGGCGAGGGTCAGCCCCAGCATTTT	CASSLTGGEGQPQHF
NA	TRBV28	TRBD2	TRBJ2-1	TGTGCCAGCAGTTTCCTAGCGGCCTACAATGAGCAGTTCTTC	CASSFLAAYNEQFF
few	TRBV2	NA	TRBJ2-5	TGTGCCAGCAGTTCGGAGGGGGCTTTAGGTTGGGAGACCCAGTACTTC	CASSSEGALGWETQYF
NA	TRBV6-5	TRBD1	TRBJ2-7	TGTGCCAGCAGTACTCGACAGGGGGCGGGCGAGCAGTACTTC	CASSTRQGAGEQYF
NA	TRBV5-8	TRBD1	TRBJ2-7	TGTGCCAGCAGCCTCAGGGGGTACGAGCAGTACTTC	CASSLRGYEQYF